The present T cell receptor (beta chain) was sequenced within a study of identical twins. TCRdb itself ran the 5' RACE reads through MiXCR, one entry per CDR3 protein. The data show approximately 700,000 distinct CDR3 sequences, 5.5% to 6.5% seen once. Sequenced input: naive T cells sorted from blood. The receptor was isolated from a young man in good health.

CDR3 sequence (DNA): TGTGCCAGCAGATTCGCCCGGGACAGCCCTGAAAAACTGTTTTTT. It yields the protein CASRFARDSPEKLFF. The V call is TRBV5-6, the J call TRBJ1-4; TRBD1 agrees at 7 bases. The CDR3 runs to 15 residues. CDR1 is SGHDT, CDR2 YYEEEE, per germline. The trim removed 5 bases at V and 7 bases at J, leaving 11 bases unmatched.